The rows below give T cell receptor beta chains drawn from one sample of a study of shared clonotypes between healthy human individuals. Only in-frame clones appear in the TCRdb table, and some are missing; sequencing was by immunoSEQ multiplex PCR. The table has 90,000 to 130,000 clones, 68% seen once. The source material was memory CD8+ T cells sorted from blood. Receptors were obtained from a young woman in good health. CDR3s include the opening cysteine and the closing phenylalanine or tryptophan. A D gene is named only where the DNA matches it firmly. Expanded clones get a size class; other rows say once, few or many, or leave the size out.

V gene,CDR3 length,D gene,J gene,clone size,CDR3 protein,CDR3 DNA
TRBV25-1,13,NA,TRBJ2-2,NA,CASIGENTGELFF,TGTGCCAGCATTGGGGAGAACACCGGGGAGCTGTTTTTT
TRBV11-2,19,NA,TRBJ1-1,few,CASRNLGASGVVLNTEAFF,TGTGCCAGTCGGAACTTGGGGGCCTCCGGCGTTGTGTTGAACACTGAAGCTTTCTTT
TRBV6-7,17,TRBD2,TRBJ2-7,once,CASSYPLTSGSHYEQYF,TGTGCCAGCAGTTACCCACTGACTAGCGGGAGTCACTACGAGCAGTACTTC
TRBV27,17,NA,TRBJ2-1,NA,CASSLAPGTPLYNEQFF,TGTGCCAGCAGTTTAGCCCCCGGGACTCCCTTATACAATGAGCAGTTCTTC
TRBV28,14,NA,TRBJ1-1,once,CASSALWRNTEAFF,TGTGCCAGCAGTGCCCTATGGAGGAACACTGAAGCTTTCTTT
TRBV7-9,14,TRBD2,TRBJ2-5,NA,CASSLREGGKTQYF,TGTGCCAGCAGCCTCCGGGAGGGTGGTAAGACCCAGTACTTC
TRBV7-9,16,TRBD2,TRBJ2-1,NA,CASSPPGGSSYNEQFF,TGTGCCAGCAGCCCACCCGGGGGGAGCTCCTACAATGAGCAGTTCTTC
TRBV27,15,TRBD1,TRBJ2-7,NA,CASSISSGTDYEQYF,TGTGCCAGCAGTATTTCATCCGGGACAGATTACGAGCAGTACTTC
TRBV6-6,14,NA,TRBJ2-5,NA,CASSYSGQQETQYF,TGTGCCAGCAGTTACTCGGGCCAGCAAGAGACCCAGTACTTC
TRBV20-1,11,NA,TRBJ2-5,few,CSAALQETQYF,TGCAGTGCTGCCCTTCAAGAGACCCAGTACTTC
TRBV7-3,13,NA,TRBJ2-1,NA,CASSLGLGNEQFF,TGTGCCAGCAGCTTAGGGCTAGGTAATGAGCAGTTCTTC
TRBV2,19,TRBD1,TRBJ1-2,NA,CASSEEGPLTGGFYYGYTF,TGTGCCAGCAGTGAAGAGGGACCTCTGACAGGGGGCTTCTACTATGGCTACACCTTC
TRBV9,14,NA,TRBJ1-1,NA,CASSASGADAEAFF,TGTGCCAGCAGCGCCTCCGGGGCTGACGCTGAAGCTTTCTTT
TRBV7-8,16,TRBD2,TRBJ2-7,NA,CASSLGSSGSSYEQYF,TGTGCCAGCAGCTTGGGGAGTAGCGGGAGTTCCTACGAGCAGTACTTC
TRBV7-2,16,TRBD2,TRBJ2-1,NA,CASSPRQLSGSGGQFF,TGTGCCAGCAGCCCCCGCCAACTGAGCGGGAGCGGGGGGCAGTTCTTC
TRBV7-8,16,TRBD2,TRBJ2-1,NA,CASSSTSGSYSNEQFF,TGTGCCAGCAGCTCGACTAGCGGGAGTTATAGCAATGAGCAGTTCTTC
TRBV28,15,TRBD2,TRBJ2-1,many,CASSLPAGELNEQFF,TGTGCCAGCAGTTTACCCGCGGGAGAACTGAATGAGCAGTTCTTC
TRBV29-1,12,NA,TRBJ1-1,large,CSVDQENTEAFF,TGCAGCGTTGATCAGGAGAACACTGAAGCTTTCTTT
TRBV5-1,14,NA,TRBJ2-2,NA,CASSLVGEDGELFF,TGCGCCAGCAGCTTGGTAGGGGAGGACGGGGAGCTGTTTTTT
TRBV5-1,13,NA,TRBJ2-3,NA,CASSLVGGDTQYF,TGCGCCAGCAGCTTGGTGGGGGGAGATACGCAGTATTTT
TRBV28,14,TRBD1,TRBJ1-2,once,CASSFHRGNYGYTF,TGTGCCAGCAGTTTTCACAGGGGTAACTATGGCTACACCTTC
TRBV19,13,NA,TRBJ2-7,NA,CASSSSGSYEQYF,TGTGCCAGTAGTTCGAGTGGATCCTACGAGCAGTACTTC
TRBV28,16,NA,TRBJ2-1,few,CASSFLGGGRNNEQFF,TGTGCCAGCAGTTTTTTAGGAGGGGGGAGGAACAATGAGCAGTTCTTC
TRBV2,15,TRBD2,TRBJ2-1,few,CASSELAGINYEQFF,TGTGCCAGCAGCGAACTAGCGGGAATAAACTATGAGCAGTTCTTC
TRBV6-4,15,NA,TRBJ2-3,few,CASSGVAGSGDTQYF,TGTGCCAGCAGTGGGGTAGCAGGGTCTGGAGATACGCAGTATTTT
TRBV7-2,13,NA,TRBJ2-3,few,CASSGYYEDTQYF,TGTGCCAGCAGCGGCTATTATGAGGATACGCAGTATTTT
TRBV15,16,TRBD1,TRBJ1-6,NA,CATSRGGTGYNSPLHF,TGTGCCACCAGCAGAGGAGGGACAGGATATAATTCACCCCTCCACTTT
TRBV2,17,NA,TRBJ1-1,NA,CASSEFRVRTGDTEAFF,TGTGCCAGCAGTGAATTCCGCGTTCGCACAGGTGATACTGAAGCTTTCTTT
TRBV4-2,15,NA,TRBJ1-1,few,CASSQDWPEGTEAFF,TGTGCCAGCAGCCAAGACTGGCCGGAAGGCACTGAAGCTTTCTTT
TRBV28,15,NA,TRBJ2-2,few,CASSPRGGGTGELFF,TGTGCCAGCAGCCCGAGGGGGGGCGGCACCGGGGAGCTGTTTTTT
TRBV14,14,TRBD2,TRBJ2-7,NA,CASSLAGVMNEQYF,TGTGCCAGCAGCCTAGCGGGAGTCATGAACGAGCAGTACTTC
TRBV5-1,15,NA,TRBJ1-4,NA,CASSLGPLANEKLFF,TGCGCCAGCAGCTTGGGCCCCCTCGCTAATGAAAAACTGTTTTTT
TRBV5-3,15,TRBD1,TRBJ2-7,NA,CARSYHRDRVYEQYF,TGTGCCAGAAGCTATCACCGGGACAGGGTCTACGAGCAGTACTTC
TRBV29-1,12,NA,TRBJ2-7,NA,CSVGDNHGEQYF,TGCAGCGTTGGGGACAACCACGGCGAGCAGTACTTC
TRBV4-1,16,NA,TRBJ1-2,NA,CASSPSRATTNYGYTF,TGCGCCAGCAGCCCTTCAAGGGCCACTACTAACTATGGCTACACCTTC
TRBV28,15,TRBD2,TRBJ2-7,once,CATTSAWAGAYEQYF,TGTGCCACTACCTCGGCTTGGGCGGGGGCCTACGAGCAGTACTTC
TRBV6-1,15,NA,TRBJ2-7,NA,CASSEEGGSSYEQYF,TGTGCCAGCAGTGAAGAGGGCGGTAGCTCCTACGAGCAGTACTTC
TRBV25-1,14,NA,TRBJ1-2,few,CASSDSPRFYGYTF,TGTGCCAGCAGTGACAGTCCCCGCTTCTATGGCTACACCTTC
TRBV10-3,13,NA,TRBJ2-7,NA,CAIRSDFPYEQYF,TGTGCCATCCGTAGTGACTTTCCCTACGAGCAGTACTTC
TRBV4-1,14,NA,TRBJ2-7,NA,CASSQEGAVGEQYF,TGCGCCAGCAGCCAAGAGGGGGCGGTAGGAGAGCAGTACTTC
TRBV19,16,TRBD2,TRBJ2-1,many,CASSIWLADSYNEQFF,TGTGCCAGTAGTATTTGGCTAGCGGACTCCTACAATGAGCAGTTCTTC
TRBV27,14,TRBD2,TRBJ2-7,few,CASRLAGASYEQYF,TGTGCCAGCAGACTAGCGGGCGCATCCTACGAGCAGTACTTC
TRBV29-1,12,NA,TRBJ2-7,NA,CSVEVQSYEQYF,TGCAGCGTTGAAGTACAGTCCTACGAGCAGTACTTC
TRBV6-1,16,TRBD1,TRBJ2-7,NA,CASSDRLQGVSHEQYF,TGTGCCAGCAGTGACCGGCTACAGGGGGTTTCTCACGAGCAGTACTTC
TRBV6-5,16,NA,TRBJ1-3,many,CASSWTSGDSGNTIYF,TGTGCCAGCAGTTGGACCAGTGGGGACTCTGGAAACACCATATATTTT
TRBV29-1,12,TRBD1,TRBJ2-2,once,CSVGQGHGELFF,TGCAGCGTTGGACAGGGCCACGGGGAGCTGTTTTTT
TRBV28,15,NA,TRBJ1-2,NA,CASSLPDRPNYGYTF,TGTGCCAGCAGTTTGCCCGACAGGCCCAACTATGGCTACACCTTC
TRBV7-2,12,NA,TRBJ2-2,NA,CASSLATGELFF,TGTGCCAGCAGCCTGGCCACCGGGGAGCTGTTTTTT
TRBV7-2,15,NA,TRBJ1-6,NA,CASSPGREHNSPLHF,TGTGCCAGCAGCCCGGGCAGGGAGCATAATTCACCCCTCCACTTT
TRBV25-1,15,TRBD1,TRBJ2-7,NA,CASSVQGRQTYEQYF,TGTGCCAGCAGTGTACAGGGGCGGCAAACCTACGAGCAGTACTTC
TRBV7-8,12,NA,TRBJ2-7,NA,CASSFNGDEQYF,TGTGCCAGCAGCTTCAACGGGGACGAGCAGTACTTC
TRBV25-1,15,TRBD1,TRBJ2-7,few,CASSRDDRVYYEQYF,TGTGCCAGCAGCCGAGACGACAGGGTTTATTACGAGCAGTACTTC
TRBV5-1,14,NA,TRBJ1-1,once,CASRWVEGWTEAFF,TGCGCCAGCAGATGGGTGGAGGGCTGGACTGAAGCTTTCTTT
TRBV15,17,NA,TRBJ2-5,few,CATSSDTAASHVQTQYF,TGTGCCACCAGCAGTGACACGGCGGCCTCCCACGTACAGACCCAGTACTTC